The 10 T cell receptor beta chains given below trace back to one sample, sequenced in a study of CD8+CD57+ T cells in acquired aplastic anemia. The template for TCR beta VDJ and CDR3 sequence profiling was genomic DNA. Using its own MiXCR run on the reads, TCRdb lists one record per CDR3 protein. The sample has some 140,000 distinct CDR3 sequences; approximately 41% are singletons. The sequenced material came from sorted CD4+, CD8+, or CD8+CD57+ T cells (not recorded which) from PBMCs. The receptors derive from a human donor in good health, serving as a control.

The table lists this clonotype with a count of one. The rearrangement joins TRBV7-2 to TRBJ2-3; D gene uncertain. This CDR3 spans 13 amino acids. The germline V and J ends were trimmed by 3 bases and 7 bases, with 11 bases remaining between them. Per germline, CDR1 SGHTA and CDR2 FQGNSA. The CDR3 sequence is CASSLADLNTQYF. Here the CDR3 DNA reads TGTGCCAGCAGCTTGGCCGACTTGAATACGCAGTATTTT.

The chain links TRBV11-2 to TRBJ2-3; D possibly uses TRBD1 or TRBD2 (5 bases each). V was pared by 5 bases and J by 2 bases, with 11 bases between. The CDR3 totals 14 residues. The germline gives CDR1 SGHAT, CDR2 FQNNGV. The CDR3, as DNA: TGTGCCAGCAGCCCCGGGGCCAACACAGATACGCAGTATTTT. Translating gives CASSPGANTDTQYF.

CDR3 amino acids: CASSQDLRVRAEAFF. CDR3 nucleotide sequence: TGTGCCAGCAGCCAAGATCTAAGGGTTAGGGCTGAAGCTTTCTTT. The chain is built from TRBV3-1 and TRBJ1-1, with D uncertain. The CDR3 contains 15 residues. V lost 0 bases to trimming and J lost 6 bases, with 14 bases between them. Germline lookup yields CDR1 LGHDT and CDR2 YNNKEL (reference sequence).

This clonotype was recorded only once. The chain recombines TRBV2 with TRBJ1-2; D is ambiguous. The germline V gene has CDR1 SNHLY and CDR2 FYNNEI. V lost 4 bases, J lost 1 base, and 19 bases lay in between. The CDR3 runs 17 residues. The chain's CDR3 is CASSGRQSTLINYGYTF. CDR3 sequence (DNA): TGTGCCAGCAGTGGACGACAATCAACTTTAATTAACTATGGCTACACCTTC.

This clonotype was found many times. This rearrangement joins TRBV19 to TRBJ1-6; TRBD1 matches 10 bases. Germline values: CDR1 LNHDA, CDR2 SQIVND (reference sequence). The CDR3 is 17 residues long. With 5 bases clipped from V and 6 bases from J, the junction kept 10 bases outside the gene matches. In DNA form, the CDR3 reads TGTGCCAGTAGTGAGCTGGGACAGGGGTTGGGTAATTCACCCCTCCACTTT. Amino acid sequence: CASSELGQGLGNSPLHF.

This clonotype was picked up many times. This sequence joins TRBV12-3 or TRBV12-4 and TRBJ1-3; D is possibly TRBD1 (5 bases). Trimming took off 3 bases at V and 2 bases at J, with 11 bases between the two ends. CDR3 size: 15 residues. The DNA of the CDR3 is TGTGCCAGCAGTTTTCGGGGCTACGCTGGAAACACCATATATTTT. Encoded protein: CASSFRGYAGNTIYF.

The CDR3 loop is CSARPSHRGSNQPQHF. DNA of the CDR3: TGCAGTGCTAGACCATCTCACAGGGGTAGCAATCAGCCCCAGCATTTT. This chain joins TRBV20-1 and TRBJ1-5; the match to TRBD1 covers 7 bases. With 2 bases clipped from V and 0 bases from J, the junction kept 7 bases outside the gene matches. The CDR3 is 16 residues long. CDR1 is DFQATT, CDR2 SNEGSKA, per germline (reference sequence).

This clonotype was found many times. CDR3 residues: CASGGEGGSGNTIYF. For the CDR3, the DNA is TGTGCCAGTGGGGGCGAGGGGGGCTCTGGAAACACCATATATTTT. The genes are TRBV19 and TRBJ1-3; D is possibly TRBD1 (6 bases). Germline V gene data show CDR1 as LNHDA and CDR2 as SQIVND (reference sequence). V lost 8 bases to trimming and J lost 0 bases, with 14 bases between them. This CDR3 is 15 amino acids long.

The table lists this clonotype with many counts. The CDR3 nucleotides are TGTGCCACCCAAGAAACCGGGACAGGAAATTCACCCCTCCACTTT. Protein product: CATQETGTGNSPLHF. The chain carries TRBV24-1 and TRBJ1-6, with 8 bases fitting TRBD1. The CDR3 has 15 residues. From germline, CDR1 is KGHDR and CDR2 SFDVKD. Germline trimming cut 9 bases from V and 7 bases from J; bases unmatched to any gene: 10.

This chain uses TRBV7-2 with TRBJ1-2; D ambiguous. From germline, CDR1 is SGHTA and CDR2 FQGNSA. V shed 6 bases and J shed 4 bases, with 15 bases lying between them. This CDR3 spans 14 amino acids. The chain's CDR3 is CASRLLADPYGYTF. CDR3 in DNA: TGTGCCAGCAGGTTGTTGGCAGATCCCTATGGCTACACCTTC.